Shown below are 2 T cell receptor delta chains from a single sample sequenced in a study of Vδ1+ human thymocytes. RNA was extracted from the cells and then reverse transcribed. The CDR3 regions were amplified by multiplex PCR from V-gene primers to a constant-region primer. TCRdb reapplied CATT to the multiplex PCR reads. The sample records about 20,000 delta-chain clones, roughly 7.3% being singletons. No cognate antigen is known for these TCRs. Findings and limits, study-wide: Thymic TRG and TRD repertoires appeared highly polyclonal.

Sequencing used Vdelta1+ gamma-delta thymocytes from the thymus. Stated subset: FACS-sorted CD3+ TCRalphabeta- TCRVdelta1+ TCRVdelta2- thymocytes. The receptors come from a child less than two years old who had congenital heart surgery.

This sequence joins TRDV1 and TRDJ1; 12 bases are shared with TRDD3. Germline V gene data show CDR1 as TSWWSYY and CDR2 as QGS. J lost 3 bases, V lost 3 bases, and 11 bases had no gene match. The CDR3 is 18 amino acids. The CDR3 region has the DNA TGTGCTCTTGGGGACCTTACTGGGGGATACATATCAGCCGATAAACTCATCTTT. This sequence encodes CALGDLTGGYISADKLIF.

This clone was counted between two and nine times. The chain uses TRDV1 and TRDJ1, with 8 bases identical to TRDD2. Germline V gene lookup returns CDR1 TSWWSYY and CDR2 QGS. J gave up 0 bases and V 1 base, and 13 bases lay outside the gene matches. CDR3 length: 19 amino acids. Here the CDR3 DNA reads TGTGCTCTTGGGGAACCCTTCCTAAGCGTACACTCCCACACCGATAAACTCATCTTT. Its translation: CALGEPFLSVHSHTDKLIF.